The next 21 T cell receptor beta chains were all read from a single sample in a study of shared clonotypes between healthy human individuals. Clones were sequenced by immunoSEQ multiplex PCR, and TCRdb holds only the in-frame ones, with some missing. Among over 2 million clones listed, 90% to 95% were seen once. The sample was naive CD4+ T cells sorted from blood. The subset here: CD45RA+ positively selected. The receptor set was obtained from a man younger than 30 in good health.

V is TRBV28 and J is TRBJ2-5; possible D gene TRBD1, 5 bases. Germline V gives CDR1 MDHEN, CDR2 SYDVKM. The V and J ends lost 5 bases and 2 bases respectively, with 12 bases between them. The CDR3 totals 14 residues. The CDR3 DNA reads as TGTGCCAGCAGTCAACCAACAGGACAAGAGACCCAGTACTTC. It yields the protein CASSQPTGQETQYF.

The rearrangement joins TRBV10-3 to TRBJ1-2; possibly TRBD1 for D (5 bases). The V end lost 0 bases, the J end lost 7 bases, and 15 bases lay between the germline ends. The CDR3 totals 15 residues. Germline V gives CDR1 ENHRY, CDR2 SYGVKD. The CDR3 loop reads CAISESLPGQPGYTF. Here the CDR3 DNA reads TGTGCCATCAGTGAGTCCCTACCGGGGCAGCCTGGCTACACCTTC.

The V call is TRBV5-7, the J call TRBJ2-7, with 8 bases fitting TRBD2. TRBV5-7 is noted as an ORF with a role that remains uncertain. CDR3 size: 19 residues. The junction had 17 bases not matched to a gene; V was cut back by 1 base and J by 2 bases. This CDR3 reads CASSLICGGPPKQAYEQYF. In DNA form, the CDR3 reads TGTGCCAGCAGCTTGATATGCGGGGGGCCTCCTAAACAAGCCTACGAGCAGTACTTC.

The gene calls are TRBV9 and TRBJ1-2, with D possibly TRBD1 on 5 matching bases. There are 13 residues in the CDR3. V gave up 3 bases and J gave up 4 bases, with 10 bases separating them. CDR1 and CDR2 (germline): SGDLS, YYNGEE. CDR3 amino acids: CASSDDSGYGYTF. The CDR3 DNA reads as TGTGCCAGCAGCGACGACAGCGGCTATGGCTACACCTTC. Drawing the rest from reference TRBV9 and TRBJ1-2, the complete variable domain is DSGVTQTPKHLITATGQRVTLRCSPRSGDLSVYWYQQSLDQGLQFLIQYYNGEERAKGNILERFSAQQFPDLHSELNLSSLELGDSALYFCASSDDSGYGYTFGSGTRLTVV.

The chain links TRBV7-9 to TRBJ1-5, with a possible D match to TRBD1 (5 bases). The CDR3 covers 14 residues. Deletions cut 5 bases from V and 4 bases from J, with 12 bases between. CDR1 SEHNR and CDR2 FQNEAQ come from the germline V gene (reference sequence). In DNA form, the CDR3 reads TGTGCCAGCAGCCTAGAGGCAGGGAATCAGCCCCAGCATTTT. The encoded protein is CASSLEAGNQPQHF.

The V and J genes are TRBV15 and TRBJ2-6; D is perhaps TRBD1 or TRBD2 (5 bases each). The CDR3 contains 15 residues. Per germline, CDR1 LNHNV and CDR2 YYDKDF (reference sequence). V lost 3 bases to trimming and J lost 1 base, with 7 bases between them. The CDR3 protein is CATSRWGSGANVLTF. The DNA for the CDR3 is TGTGCCACCAGCAGGTGGGGGTCTGGGGCCAACGTCCTGACTTTC.

This rearrangement joins TRBV19 to TRBJ2-5; D remains unclear. This CDR3 region has 15 residues. In germline, CDR1 is LNHDA, CDR2 SQIVND (reference sequence). The germline V and J ends were trimmed by 3 bases and 4 bases, with 15 bases remaining between them. CDR3 in amino acids: CASSIRADIGETQYF. The CDR3 DNA sequence: TGTGCCAGTAGTATTCGGGCAGATATCGGAGAGACCCAGTACTTC.

This clone was detected only once. CDR3 loop: CASSQDSGRQPQHF. In DNA, the CDR3 is TGTGCCAGCTCACAAGACAGTGGTCGACAGCCCCAGCATTTT. This chain links TRBV18 with TRBJ1-5; TRBD1 is a possible D gene (5 bases). The CDR3 consists of 14 residues. Trimming stripped 4 bases from V and 7 bases from J, with 14 bases between. Germline V gene sequence: CDR1 KGHSH, CDR2 LQKENI.

This chain joins TRBV4-1 and TRBJ2-1, with TRBD1 matching over 7 bases. The CDR3 has 13 amino acids. J gave up 13 bases and V 3 bases, and 9 bases lay outside the gene matches. Germline V CDR1 and CDR2: MGHRA, YSYEKL. The CDR3, as DNA: TGCGCCAGCAGCCAGGCTACCGGGACAGTCCAGTTCTTC. Translation: CASSQATGTVQFF.

Points on this clone: The same CDR3 arises from other DNA sequences in this sample as well. This chain links TRBV18 with TRBJ1-1; 9 nucleotides align to TRBD1. CDR3 length equals 11 residues. J gave up 11 bases and V 3 bases, and 1 base lay outside the gene matches. Germline CDR1 and CDR2: KGHSH and LQKENI. The CDR3 reads CASSPGTGAFF. CDR3 coding DNA: TGTGCCAGCTCACCTGGGACAGGGGCTTTCTTT.

This clone was counted a single time. The genes are TRBV30 and TRBJ1-2, with D perhaps TRBD1 (5 bases). The CDR3 is made up of 13 amino acids. V was clipped by 4 bases and J by 3 bases, with 12 bases between them. Germline V lookup: CDR1 GTSNPN, CDR2 SVGIG (reference sequence). CDR3 sequence reads: CAWNGRADYGYTF. The CDR3 DNA is TGTGCCTGGAATGGCAGGGCGGACTATGGCTACACCTTC.

The chain employs TRBV6-5 and TRBJ2-7; 13 nucleotides line up with TRBD2. The germline V gene has CDR1 MNHEY and CDR2 SVGAGI. The V gene end was trimmed by 2 bases and the J gene end by 7 bases; junction bases not matched to a gene: 8. The CDR3 consists of 16 residues. This CDR3 is CASSYVGLAGRREQYF. Written as DNA, the CDR3 is TGTGCCAGCAGTTACGTGGGACTAGCGGGGCGGAGGGAGCAGTACTTC.

This sequence joins TRBV6-5 and TRBJ1-6; D is possibly TRBD1 (5 bases). The germline CDR1 and CDR2 sequences are MNHEY and SVGAGI. V was shortened by 6 bases and J by 7 bases, with 16 bases between the two germline ends. The CDR3 extends over 15 amino acids. The CDR3 coding sequence is TGTGCCAGCAGCCTCGTCGGGACCTTGAATTCACCCCTCCACTTT. It translates to CASSLVGTLNSPLHF.

The V and J genes are TRBV18 and TRBJ1-1; TRBD1 matches 10 bases. Unmatched junction bases numbered 12, after V lost 6 bases and J lost 5 bases. There are 16 residues in the CDR3. Germline V gene lookup returns CDR1 KGHSH and CDR2 LQKENI. Here the CDR3 DNA reads TGTGCCAGCTCCCGCACCGTCGGGACAGGGGTGACTGAAGCTTTCTTT. Amino acids: CASSRTVGTGVTEAFF.

The chain couples TRBV19 to TRBJ1-2; D is possibly TRBD1 (6 bases). Germline V CDR1 and CDR2: LNHDA, SQIVND (reference sequence). The germline V and J ends were trimmed by 5 bases and 3 bases, with 13 bases remaining between them. The CDR3 is 14 amino acids. For the CDR3, the DNA is TGTGCCAGTAGTCCGGACAGTGAGTACTATGGCTACACCTTC. This encodes CASSPDSEYYGYTF. The full variable domain, rest sourced from reference TRBV19 and TRBJ1-2, is DGGITQSPKYLFRKEGQNVTLSCEQNLNHDAMYWYRQDPGQGLRLIYYSQIVNDFQKGDIAEGYSVSREKKESFPLTVTSAQKNPTAFYLCASSPDSEYYGYTFGSGTRLTVV.

The gene calls are TRBV7-2 and TRBJ1-2; the D is unclear. The CDR3 runs to 13 residues. V lost 11 bases, J lost 8 bases, and 21 bases lay in between. Germline V gene lookup returns CDR1 SGHTA and CDR2 FQGNSA. As DNA, the CDR3 is TGTGCCCCCAGCTTAGACCCGGCAGCGGGCTACACCTTC. It is translated as CAPSLDPAAGYTF.

V gene TRBV18 combines with J gene TRBJ2-5; D might be TRBD2 (7 bases). V dropped 2 bases and J dropped 5 bases, with 12 bases sitting between them. The germline V gene encodes CDR1 KGHSH and CDR2 LQKENI. CDR3 length: 14 amino acids. This chain's CDR3 is CASSPWGGAETQYF. The CDR3 DNA follows: TGTGCCAGCTCACCATGGGGGGGCGCGGAGACCCAGTACTTC.

V usage is TRBV20-1 and J usage is TRBJ2-7; TRBD1 might be the D (5 bases). This CDR3 contains 11 residues. Trimming took 7 bases from V and 3 from J, leaving 10 bases between them. Germline V gene lookup returns CDR1 DFQATT and CDR2 SNEGSKA (reference sequence). This chain's CDR3 is CSVGENYEQYF. As DNA, the CDR3 is TGCAGTGTAGGGGAAAACTACGAGCAGTACTTC.

V usage is TRBV27 and J usage is TRBJ1-2; a possible D gene is TRBD1 (5 bases). The CDR3 has 15 residues. The germline CDR1 and CDR2 sequences are MNHEY and SMNVEV (reference sequence). Trimming stripped 4 bases from V and 5 bases from J, with 17 bases between. The CDR3 reads CASSSLQALNYGYTF. CDR3 in DNA: TGTGCCAGCAGTTCTCTACAGGCCCTGAATTATGGCTACACCTTC.

V and J are TRBV6-5 and TRBJ2-7; 11 bases fit TRBD2. V lost 5 bases, J lost 2 bases, and 5 bases stayed unmatched. The CDR3 extends over 15 amino acids. From germline, CDR1 is MNHEY and CDR2 SVGAGI. CDR3 protein: CASSLYSGGAYEQYF. The CDR3 DNA follows: TGTGCCAGCAGTCTCTATAGCGGGGGGGCCTACGAGCAGTACTTC.

Worth noting for this clone: Being one base from a much bigger clone, this may be a read error. This sample also contains other DNA sequences that code for the same CDR3. The chain employs TRBV6-6 and TRBJ2-7; 7 nucleotides line up with TRBD2. CDR3 size: 14 residues. The V gene's germline CDR1 is MNHNY and CDR2 SVGAGI (reference sequence). CDR3 bases: TGCGCCAGCAGTTACTCCCGGGACTACTACGAGCAGTACTTC. It codes for CASSYSRDYYEQYF.